Shown below are 13 T cell receptor beta chains from a single sample sequenced in a study of T cell changes during pregnancy in multiple sclerosis. The repertoire was sequenced with immunoSEQ multiplex PCR; TCRdb's copy has only in-frame clones and lacks some. The sample records approximately 40,000 clones, roughly 90% being singletons. The sample here was CD4+ T cells from peripheral blood mononuclear cells, taken in the third trimester of pregnancy. The receptors were gathered from a female donor with multiple sclerosis, enrolled in a pregnancy study.

The genes are TRBV2 and TRBJ2-1; D is perhaps TRBD2 (5 bases). From germline, CDR1 is SNHLY and CDR2 FYNNEI. V lost 10 bases, J lost 3 bases, and 13 bases lay in between. The CDR3 spans 13 residues. The CDR3 protein is CANLEGSYNEQFF. The CDR3 DNA follows: TGTGCCAACCTCGAGGGTAGCTACAATGAGCAGTTCTTC.

This chain connects TRBV5-6 to TRBJ2-7, with a possible D match to TRBD1 (6 bases). Deletions cut 0 bases from V and 6 bases from J, with 13 bases between. The germline V gene has CDR1 SGHDT and CDR2 YYEEEE. The length of the CDR3 is 14 residues. CDR3 protein: CASSLVRGDSEQYF. CDR3 DNA sequence: TGTGCCAGCAGCTTGGTCAGGGGAGATAGCGAGCAGTACTTC.

This rearrangement joins TRBV9 to TRBJ2-2; 10 nucleotides agree with TRBD2. CDR1 SGDLS and CDR2 YYNGEE come from the germline V gene. This CDR3 spans 17 amino acids. V dropped 2 bases and J dropped 5; count of bases not matched to a gene: 9. CDR3 in DNA: TGTGCCAGCAGCGTTACCTTAGCGGGAGGAGTTACCGGGGAGCTGTTTTTT. This codes for CASSVTLAGGVTGELFF.

The DNA of the CDR3 is TGTGCCAGCAGTTCCAAGCGTCAGGGATCCCACGAGCAGTACTTC. Translating gives CASSSKRQGSHEQYF. The rearrangement uses TRBV27 and TRBJ2-7; tentatively, D is TRBD1 (5 bases). This CDR3 is built from 15 residues. Per germline, CDR1 MNHEY and CDR2 SMNVEV (reference sequence). V was pared by 4 bases and J by 5 bases, with 18 bases between.

This clone was seen a handful of times. The chain joins TRBV6-5 to TRBJ1-1, with D unresolved. CDR3 length: 13 amino acids. Between the trimmed V and J ends, which lost 5 bases and 4 bases, there was a span of 11 bases. The germline V gene has CDR1 MNHEY and CDR2 SVGAGI. DNA for the CDR3: TGTGCCAGCAGTCGTGACGGGTTCACTGAAGCTTTCTTT. Protein sequence: CASSRDGFTEAFF.

The chain carries TRBV5-6 and TRBJ2-3, with D perhaps matching TRBD1 (6 bases). Germline CDR1 and CDR2: SGHDT and YYEEEE. The CDR3 is 16 residues long. Trimming shortened V by 3 bases and J by 0 bases, and 14 bases separated the two germline ends. The CDR3 nucleotides read TGTGCCAGCAGCTCAGGGGTAGGCTTTAGCACAGATACGCAGTATTTT. Protein sequence: CASSSGVGFSTDTQYF.

The chain joins TRBV11-2 to TRBJ2-5, with a weak D call TRBD1 (6 bases). CDR3 length: 15 residues. V gave up 0 bases and J gave up 5 bases, with 13 bases separating them. Per the germline V gene, CDR1 is SGHAT and CDR2 is FQNNGV. Here the CDR3 DNA reads TGTGCCAGCAGCTTAGAGGGAGCAGGGGCGGAGACCCAGTACTTC. Residues: CASSLEGAGAETQYF. Filled out from reference TRBV11-2 and TRBJ2-5, the complete variable domain reads EAGVAQSPRYKIIEKRQSVAFWCNPISGHATLYWYQQILGQGPKLLIQFQNNGVVDDSQLPKDRFSAERLKGVDSTLKIQPAKLEDSAVYLCASSLEGAGAETQYFGPGTRLLVL.

The J gene is TRBJ1-2, the V gene TRBV11-3, with 7 positions matching TRBD1. Germline CDR1 reads SGHNT; CDR2 reads YENEEA. J was trimmed by 4 bases and V by 5 bases; bases with no gene match: 4. The CDR3 totals 13 residues. The CDR3 is CASSEGASYGYTF. The CDR3, as DNA: TGTGCCAGCAGCGAGGGGGCTAGCTATGGCTACACCTTC.

This chain joins TRBV18 and TRBJ2-1; D is perhaps TRBD2 (5 bases). Germline lookup yields CDR1 KGHSH and CDR2 LQKENI. Trimming pared 6 bases from V and 6 bases from J, leaving 9 bases between. The CDR3 loop spans 12 amino acids. The CDR3 sequence is CASSAEGNEQFF. In nucleotides, the CDR3 is TGTGCCAGCTCGGCAGAGGGCAATGAGCAGTTCTTC.

This rearrangement joins TRBV18 to TRBJ1-3; TRBD1 might be the D (5 bases). The V end lost 5 bases, the J end lost 8 bases, and 16 bases lay between the germline ends. The CDR3 is made up of 14 amino acids. Germline V lookup: CDR1 KGHSH, CDR2 LQKENI. CDR3 in amino acids: CASSTQGSWDTIYF. The DNA of the CDR3 is TGTGCCAGCTCAACCCAGGGTTCTTGGGACACCATATATTTT.

Written as DNA, the CDR3 is TGTGCCAGCAGCTTTACAGGGGGCCCCACAGATACGCAGTATTTT. The encoded protein is CASSFTGGPTDTQYF. V usage is TRBV7-3 and J usage is TRBJ2-3; 9 positions match TRBD1. Germline CDR1 and CDR2: SGHTA and FQGTGA. V shed 3 bases, J shed 2 bases, and the junction held 3 bases outside the gene matches. This CDR3 is built from 15 residues. The full variable domain, with the rest looked up from reference TRBV7-3 and TRBJ2-3, is GAGVSQTPSNKVTEKGKYVELRCDPISGHTALYWYRQSLGQGPEFLIYFQGTGAADDSGLPNDRFFAVRPEGSVSTLKIQRTERGDSAVYLCASSFTGGPTDTQYFGPGTRLTVL.

The chain combines TRBV29-1 with TRBJ2-1, with TRBD1 matching 7 bases. The CDR3 is made up of 14 amino acids. The junction had 8 bases not matched to a gene; V was cut back by 1 base and J by 8 bases. Germline values: CDR1 SQVTM, CDR2 ANQGSEA. The CDR3 spells CSVEGRGQAHEQFF. In DNA form, the CDR3 reads TGCAGCGTTGAAGGCCGAGGACAGGCTCATGAGCAGTTCTTC.

The rearrangement joins TRBV7-9 to TRBJ1-1, with unresolved D. The V gene lost 5 bases and the J gene lost 7 bases, with 14 bases spanning the gap. The CDR3 is 13 amino acids. Germline CDR1 SEHNR, CDR2 FQNEAQ (reference sequence). CDR3: CASSTPLAFEAFF. The CDR3 nucleotides read TGTGCCAGCAGCACCCCGTTAGCCTTTGAAGCTTTCTTT. The full variable domain, completed using reference TRBV7-9 and TRBJ1-1, is DTGVSQNPRHKITKRGQNVTFRCDPISEHNRLYWYRQTLGQGPEFLTYFQNEAQLEKSRLLSDRFSAERPKGSFSTLEIQRTEQGDSAMYLCASSTPLAFEAFFGQGTRLTVV.